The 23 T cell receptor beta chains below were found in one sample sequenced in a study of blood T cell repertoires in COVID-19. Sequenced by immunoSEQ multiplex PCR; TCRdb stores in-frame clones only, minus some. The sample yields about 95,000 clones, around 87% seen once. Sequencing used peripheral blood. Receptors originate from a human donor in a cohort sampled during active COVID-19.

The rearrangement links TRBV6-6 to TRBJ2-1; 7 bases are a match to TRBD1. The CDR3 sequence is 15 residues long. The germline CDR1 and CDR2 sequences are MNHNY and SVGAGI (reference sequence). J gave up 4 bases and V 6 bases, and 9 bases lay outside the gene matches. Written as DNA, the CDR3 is TGTGCCAGCAGCTATCAGGGGGAGATATACAATGAGCAGTTCTTC. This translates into CASSYQGEIYNEQFF.

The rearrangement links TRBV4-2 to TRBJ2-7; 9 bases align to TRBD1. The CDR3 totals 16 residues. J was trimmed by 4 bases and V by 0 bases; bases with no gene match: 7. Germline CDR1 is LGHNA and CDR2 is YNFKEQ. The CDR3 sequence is CASSQDSTGGFYEQYF. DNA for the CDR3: TGTGCCAGCAGCCAAGATAGTACAGGGGGCTTTTACGAGCAGTACTTC.

This CDR3 reads CSVEGGVRGNTDTQYF. The DNA for the CDR3 is TGCAGCGTTGAAGGAGGGGTGCGGGGGAACACAGATACGCAGTATTTT. The chain combines TRBV29-1 with TRBJ2-3; 7 nucleotides align to TRBD2. Germline CDR1 is SQVTM and CDR2 is ANQGSEA. Trimming took 1 base from V and 2 from J; bases not matched to a gene: 9. CDR3 length equals 16 residues.

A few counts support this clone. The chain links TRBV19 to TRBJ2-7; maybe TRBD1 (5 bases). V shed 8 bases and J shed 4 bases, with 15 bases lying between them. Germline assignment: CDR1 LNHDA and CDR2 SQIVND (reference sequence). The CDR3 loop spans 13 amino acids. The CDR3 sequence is CASGAGHGYEQYF. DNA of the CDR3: TGTGCCAGTGGGGCCGGACACGGGTACGAGCAGTACTTC.

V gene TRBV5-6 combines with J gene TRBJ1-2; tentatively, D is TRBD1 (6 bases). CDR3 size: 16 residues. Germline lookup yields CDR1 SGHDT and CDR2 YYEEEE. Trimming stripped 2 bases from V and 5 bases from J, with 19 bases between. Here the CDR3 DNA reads TGTGCCAGCAGCTTTTTGAACAGGGTAGTTGAATATGGCTACACCTTC. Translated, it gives CASSFLNRVVEYGYTF.

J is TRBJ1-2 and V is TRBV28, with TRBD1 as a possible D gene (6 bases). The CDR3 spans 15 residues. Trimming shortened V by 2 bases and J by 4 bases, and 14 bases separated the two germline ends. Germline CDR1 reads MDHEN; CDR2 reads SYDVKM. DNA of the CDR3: TGTGCCAGCAGTTTAGGCATAAGGGACACCTATGGCTACACCTTC. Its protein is CASSLGIRDTYGYTF.

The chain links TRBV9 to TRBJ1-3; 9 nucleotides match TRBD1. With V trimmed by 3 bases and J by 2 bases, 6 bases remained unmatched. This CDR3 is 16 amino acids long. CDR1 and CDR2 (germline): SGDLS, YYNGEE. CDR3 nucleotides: TGTGCCAGCAGCGCCCAGACAGGGGGGACTGGAAACACCATATATTTT. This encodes CASSAQTGGTGNTIYF.

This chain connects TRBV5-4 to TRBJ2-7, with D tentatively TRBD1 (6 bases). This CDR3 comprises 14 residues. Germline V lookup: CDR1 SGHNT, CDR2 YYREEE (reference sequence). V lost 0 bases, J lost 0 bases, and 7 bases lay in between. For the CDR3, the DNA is TGTGCCAGCAGCTTGGGGACAGCCTCCTACGAGCAGTACTTC. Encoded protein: CASSLGTASYEQYF. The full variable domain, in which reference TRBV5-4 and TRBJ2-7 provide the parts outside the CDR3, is ETGVTQSPTHLIKTRGQQVTLRCSSQSGHNTVSWYQQALGQGPQFIFQYYREEENGRGNFPPRFSGLQFPNYSSELNVNALELDDSALYLCASSLGTASYEQYFGPGTRLTVT.

This CDR3 reads CASSSNRVTYEQYF. In DNA form, the CDR3 reads TGTGCCAGCAGTTCCAACAGGGTCACCTACGAGCAGTACTTC. The chain is built from TRBV27 and TRBJ2-7; D is perhaps TRBD1 (6 bases). Per germline, CDR1 MNHEY and CDR2 SMNVEV (reference sequence). The CDR3 loop spans 14 amino acids. Between the trimmed V and J ends, which lost 4 bases and 2 bases, there was a span of 12 bases.

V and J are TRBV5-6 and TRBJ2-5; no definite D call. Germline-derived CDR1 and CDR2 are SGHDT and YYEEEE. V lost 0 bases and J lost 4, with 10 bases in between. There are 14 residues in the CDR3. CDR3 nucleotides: TGTGCCAGCAGCTTGGCCTCGGTTTCAGAGACCCAGTACTTC. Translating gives CASSLASVSETQYF.

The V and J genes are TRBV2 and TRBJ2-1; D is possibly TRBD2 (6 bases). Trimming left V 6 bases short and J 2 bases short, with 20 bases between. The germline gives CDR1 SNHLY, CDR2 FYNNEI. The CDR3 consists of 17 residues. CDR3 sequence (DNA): TGTGCCAGCAGCCCGGGACTGGGGGTCGGAGCCTACAATGAGCAGTTCTTC. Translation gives CASSPGLGVGAYNEQFF.

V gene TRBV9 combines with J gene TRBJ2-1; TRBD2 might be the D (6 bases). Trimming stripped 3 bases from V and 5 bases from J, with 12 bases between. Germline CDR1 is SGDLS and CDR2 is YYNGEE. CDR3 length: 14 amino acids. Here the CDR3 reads CASSAWGDHNEQFF. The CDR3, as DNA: TGTGCCAGCAGCGCGTGGGGGGATCACAATGAGCAGTTCTTC.

CDR3 sequence (DNA): TGCGCCAGCAGTCGATCGGGGAGCTCCTACAATGAGCAGTTCTTC. It translates to CASSRSGSSYNEQFF. J is TRBJ2-1 and V is TRBV10-1, with a possible D match to TRBD2 (5 bases). Germline values: CDR1 WNHNN, CDR2 SYGVQD (reference sequence). The CDR3 runs 15 residues. V lost 5 bases, J lost 0 bases, and 11 bases lay in between.

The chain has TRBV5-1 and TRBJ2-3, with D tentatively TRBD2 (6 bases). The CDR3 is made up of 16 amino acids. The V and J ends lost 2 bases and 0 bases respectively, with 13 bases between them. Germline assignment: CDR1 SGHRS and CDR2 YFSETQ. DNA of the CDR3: TGCGCCAGCAGCTTAAGTGCGGGGTCTAGCACAGATACGCAGTATTTT. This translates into CASSLSAGSSTDTQYF.

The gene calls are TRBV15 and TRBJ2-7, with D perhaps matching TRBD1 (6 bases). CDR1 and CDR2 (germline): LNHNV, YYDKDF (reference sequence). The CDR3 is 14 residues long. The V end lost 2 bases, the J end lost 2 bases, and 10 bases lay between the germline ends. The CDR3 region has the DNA TGTGCCACCAGCAGAACGGACAGACCCTACGAGCAGTACTTC. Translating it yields CATSRTDRPYEQYF.

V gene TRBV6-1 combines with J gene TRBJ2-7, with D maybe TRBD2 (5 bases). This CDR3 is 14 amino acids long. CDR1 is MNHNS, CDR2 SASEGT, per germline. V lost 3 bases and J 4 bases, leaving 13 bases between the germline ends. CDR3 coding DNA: TGTGCCAGCAGTGAGCCGGGGATTCAATACGAGCAGTACTTC. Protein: CASSEPGIQYEQYF.

CDR3 sequence (DNA): TGTGCCACCGGGGACAGCTCAACTAATGAAAAACTGTTTTTT. This gives the protein CATGDSSTNEKLFF. This chain uses TRBV10-3 with TRBJ1-4; 7 positions agree with TRBD1. Unmatched junction bases numbered 5, after V lost 10 bases and J lost 0 bases. This CDR3 is 14 amino acids long. CDR1 and CDR2 from the germline V gene are ENHRY and SYGVKD.

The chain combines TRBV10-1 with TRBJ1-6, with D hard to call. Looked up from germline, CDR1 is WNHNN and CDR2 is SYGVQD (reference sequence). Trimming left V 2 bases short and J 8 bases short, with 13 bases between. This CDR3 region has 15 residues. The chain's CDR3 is CASSENAGKDSPLHF. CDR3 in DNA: TGCGCCAGCAGTGAGAACGCAGGCAAAGATTCACCCCTCCACTTT.

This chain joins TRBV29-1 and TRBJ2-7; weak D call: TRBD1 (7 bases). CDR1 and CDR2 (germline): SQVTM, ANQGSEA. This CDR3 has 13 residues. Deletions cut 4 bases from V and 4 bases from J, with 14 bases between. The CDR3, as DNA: TGCAGCGTTGCGGAGACAGGGACTTACGAGCAGTACTTC. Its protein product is CSVAETGTYEQYF.

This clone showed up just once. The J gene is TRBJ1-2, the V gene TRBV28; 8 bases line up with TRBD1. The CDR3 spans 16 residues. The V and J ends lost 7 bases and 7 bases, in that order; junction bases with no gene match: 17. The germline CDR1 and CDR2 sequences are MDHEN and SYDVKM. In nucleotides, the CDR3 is TGTGCCAGCACCCCAAGCCTAGGACAGGGCGGCGGTGGCTACACCTTC. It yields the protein CASTPSLGQGGGGYTF.

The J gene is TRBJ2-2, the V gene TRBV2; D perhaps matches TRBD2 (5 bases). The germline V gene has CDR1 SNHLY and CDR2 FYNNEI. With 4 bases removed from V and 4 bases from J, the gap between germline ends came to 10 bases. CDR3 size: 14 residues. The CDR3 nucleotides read TGTGCCAGCAGTGTCGGGGTGGGCACCGGGGAGCTGTTTTTT. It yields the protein CASSVGVGTGELFF.

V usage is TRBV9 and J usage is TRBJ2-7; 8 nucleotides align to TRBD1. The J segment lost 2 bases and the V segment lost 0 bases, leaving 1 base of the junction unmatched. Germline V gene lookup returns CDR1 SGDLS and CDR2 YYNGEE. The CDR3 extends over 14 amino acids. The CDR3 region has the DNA TGTGCCAGCAGCGTAGGGACAGGGACCTACGAGCAGTACTTC. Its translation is CASSVGTGTYEQYF.

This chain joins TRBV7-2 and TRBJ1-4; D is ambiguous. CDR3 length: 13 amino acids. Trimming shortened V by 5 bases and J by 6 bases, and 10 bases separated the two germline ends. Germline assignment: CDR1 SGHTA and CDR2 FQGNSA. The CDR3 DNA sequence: TGTGCCAGCAGCGAGCGAGTATATGAAAAACTGTTTTTT. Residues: CASSERVYEKLFF.